This TCR beta chain was captured by sequencing in a study of cytomegalovirus exposure and HLA in healthy donors. Vbeta (60) and Jbeta (13) primers were used in the PCR. The method was immunoSEQ multiplex PCR; TCRdb's version includes in-frame clones alone and lacks a portion of them. The sample includes 300,000 or so clones, around four fifths of them seen just once. Per the germline V gene, CDR1 is MNHEY and CDR2 is SVGAGI. This CDR3 spans 15 amino acids. The V segment lost 8 bases and the J segment 3 bases; nucleotides outside the gene matches: 12. For this clone: Its antigen is still unknown.

General study results and limits: Most CMV-associated TCR beta chains appeared HLA-restricted in a later analysis. Presence/absence analyses supposed approximately even sequencing depth among donors.

Source material: PBMCs. This chain joins TRBV6-5 and TRBJ2-7; 8 positions match TRBD2. The clonotype originates from a woman in her 40s in good health and CMV-seropositive. CDR3 protein: CASSRTSSWGYEQYF. CDR3 DNA sequence: TGTGCCAGCTCCCGGACTAGCTCGTGGGGCTACGAGCAGTACTTC.